This T cell receptor (beta chain) was captured by sequencing in a study of CD8 T cells in Susac syndrome (dated by TCRdb to about 2019). With respect to the entire study: The study used repertoire sequencing to test whether antigen drove CD8+ T cell activation and differentiation in Susac syndrome. The clonality of the CD8+ T cell repertoire was compared across approximately eleven healthy donors, roughly 14 Susac syndrome patients and around 15 multiple sclerosis patients. Points the paper makes about the study in general: The number of individuals in the TCR sequencing and HLA analysis was acknowledged as relatively small.

Peripheral blood CD8+ and CD4+ T cells from healthy donors, Susac syndrome patients and multiple sclerosis patients were profiled by high-throughput TCR beta sequencing. The multiple sclerosis controls were treatment-naive patients who had stable or active relapsing-remitting disease and met the revised McDonald criteria. Bulk CD8+ and CD4+ T cells were purified by magnetic negative isolation, whereas CD8+ TEMRA cells were enriched by FACS. Blood was drawn into EDTA tubes, processed within 24 hours, and PBMCs were isolated by density gradient centrifugation. PBMCs destined for TCR sequencing were cryopreserved in liquid nitrogen and later thawed in a 37 °C water bath. The sorted or isolated CD4+, CD8+ and CD8+ TEMRA cells had a purity of 90% or higher. With regard to this clonotype: Its recognized antigen is unknown. Base quality data are lacking; no much larger clone is found one base away.

RNA was extracted using the RNeasy kit, and roughly 0.45 to 1 microgram was reverse transcribed with random hexamers. TCR beta CDR3 regions were amplified with the immunoSEQ multiplex PCR assay covering 54 Vbeta and 13 Jbeta segments. Bias from PCR amplification was corrected by using a synthetic template baseline for primer optimization and for computational correction. Per the authors' processing: Reads were annotated to V, D and J genes per IMGT and analyzed with immunoSEQ Analyzer, keeping only productive sequences. To calculate clonality, Shannon entropy was normalized by log2 of the number of productive unique sequences and then subtracted from one. For each patient and control, public and private clones were evaluated among the 100 most prevalent clones. Clones were defined as Susac-specific when absent from the healthy and MS cohorts, from over a thousand published viral clones and from other ImmuneACCESS disease sequences. In-frame beta chains were kept once TCRdb had trimmed the public reads at Q25 with fastp and called clones with MiXCR. Rows are unified per CDR3 protein, each entry keeping the most common DNA and genes. V and J calls and clone size were set by TCRdb, not the authors. Recorded for this sample are about 300,000 distinct CDR3 sequences; about 89% of them occurred a single time. The ten largest clonotypes hold 0.18% of the sample.

This TCR came from a human donor with multiple sclerosis. Input material: CD8+ T cells from PBMCs.

Read as DNA, the sequence is TGTGCCACCAGCAGGGATGAGGAGGATACGCAGTATTTT. Its translation reads: CATSRDEEDTQYF. The chain is assembled from TRBV15 and TRBJ2-3; the D gene cannot be resolved reliably. The CDR3 has 13 amino acids, counting the end cysteine and phenylalanine. The retained sequence is limited to the CDR3, 39 bases, with the frame set at the first base. Trimming at the junction amounts to 3 bases on V and 6 bases on J, and the germline ends lie 10 bases apart. According to the germline V gene (reference sequence), CDR1 reads LNHNV and CDR2 reads YYDKDF.